Below, 7 T cell receptor beta chains from the same sample are listed, as sequenced in a study of cytomegalovirus exposure and HLA in healthy donors. A multiplex PCR was run with 60 Vbeta primers and 13 Jbeta primers. Clones were read by immunoSEQ multiplex PCR, and TCRdb kept only the in-frame ones, dropping some. The sample includes about 210,000 clones, 60% to 80% of them seen just once. The sample comprised PBMCs. The receptors were gathered from a male donor in good health and CMV-seronegative.

The V gene is TRBV7-6, the J gene TRBJ2-2; the D is unclear. The V end lost 5 bases, the J end lost 4 bases, and 11 bases lay between the germline ends. The CDR3 is 14 amino acids. CDR1 SGHVS and CDR2 FNYEAQ come from the germline V gene. In DNA, the CDR3 is TGTGCCAGCAGCCCCAATGGCCCCACCGGGGAGCTGTTTTTT. It specifies CASSPNGPTGELFF.

The V call is TRBV30, the J call TRBJ1-5; TRBD1 aligns across 7 bases. Germline assignment: CDR1 GTSNPN and CDR2 SVGIG (reference sequence). The CDR3 length is 13 residues. The V segment lost 2 bases and the J segment 7 bases; nucleotides outside the gene matches: 5. CDR3 nucleotides: TGTGCCTGGAGTTACAGGGGTAACCAGCCCCAGCATTTT. Amino acid sequence: CAWSYRGNQPQHF. The whole variable domain, remainder taken from reference TRBV30 and TRBJ1-5, is SQTIHQWPATLVQPVGSPLSLECTVEGTSNPNLYWYRQAAGRGLQLLFYSVGIGQISSEVPQNLSASRPQDRQFILSSKKLLLSDSGFYLCAWSYRGNQPQHFGDGTRLSIL.

A few counts support this clone. The gene calls are TRBV19 and TRBJ1-2; 7 nucleotides match TRBD1. The CDR3 contains 14 residues. The junction had 6 bases not matched to a gene; V was cut back by 6 bases and J by 2 bases. Germline CDR1 LNHDA, CDR2 SQIVND (reference sequence). CDR3 nucleotide sequence: TGTGCCAGTAGCCGACAGGGCCGAAACTATGGCTACACCTTC. This encodes CASSRQGRNYGYTF.

V is TRBV21-1 and J is TRBJ2-7; the table's D gene call, TRBD2, was not cross checked with the DNA. TRBV21-1 is recorded as a pseudogene. This CDR3 has 17 amino acids. Written as DNA, the CDR3 is TGTGCCAGCAGCAAAAGTTCTAGCGGGAGTGCCTCCTACGAGCAGTACTTC. Encoded protein: CASSKSSSGSASYEQYF.

In this sample, this clone turned up once. The genes are TRBV27 and TRBJ2-6, with D unclear. V was shortened by 0 bases and J by 1 base, with 4 bases between the two germline ends. Germline assignment: CDR1 MNHEY and CDR2 SMNVEV (reference sequence). The CDR3 has 15 amino acids. The CDR3 sequence: CASSLSLSGANVLTF. The CDR3 DNA reads TGTGCCAGCAGTTTATCCCTTTCTGGGGCCAACGTCCTGACTTTC.

V is TRBV5-4 and J is TRBJ2-5; 9 bases fit TRBD1. V gave up 3 bases and J gave up 5 bases; unmatched junction bases: 14. The CDR3 runs to 17 residues. Germline CDR1 and CDR2: SGHNT and YYREEE (reference sequence). Here the CDR3 reads CASSSAPPGQGGETQYF. The CDR3 DNA sequence: TGTGCCAGCAGCTCAGCTCCGCCGGGACAGGGTGGCGAGACCCAGTACTTC.

The V and J genes are TRBV5-1 and TRBJ2-5, with a tentative D call TRBD1 (5 bases). The V end lost 0 bases, the J end lost 1 base, and 13 bases lay between the germline ends. In germline, CDR1 is SGHRS, CDR2 YFSETQ. This CDR3 has 16 residues. This CDR3 reads CASSLEPQGIQETQYF. In DNA form, the CDR3 reads TGCGCCAGCAGCTTGGAACCCCAGGGAATCCAAGAGACCCAGTACTTC.